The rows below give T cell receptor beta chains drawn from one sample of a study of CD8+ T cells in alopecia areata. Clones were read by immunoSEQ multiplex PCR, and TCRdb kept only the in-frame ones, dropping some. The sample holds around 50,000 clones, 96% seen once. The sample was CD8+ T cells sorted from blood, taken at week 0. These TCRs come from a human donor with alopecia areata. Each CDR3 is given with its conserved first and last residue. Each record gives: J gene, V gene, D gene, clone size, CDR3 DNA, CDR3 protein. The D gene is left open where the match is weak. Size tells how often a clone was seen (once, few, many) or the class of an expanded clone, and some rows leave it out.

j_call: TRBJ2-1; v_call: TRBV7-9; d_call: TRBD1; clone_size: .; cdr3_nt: TGTGCCAGCAGCTTAGTGGGTTCAGGGGGCCCAAGGTCCTACAATGAGCAGTTCTTC; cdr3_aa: CASSLVGSGGPRSYNEQFF
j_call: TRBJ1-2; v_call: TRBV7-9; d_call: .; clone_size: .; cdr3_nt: TGTGCCAGCAGCTCCGGCCCCCTAAATCGGGATTATGGCTACACCTTC; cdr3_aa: CASSSGPLNRDYGYTF
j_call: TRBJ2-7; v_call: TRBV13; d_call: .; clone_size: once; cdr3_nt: TGTGCCAGCAGCCCGCGGGGGCGACCCTACGAGCAGTACTTC; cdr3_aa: CASSPRGRPYEQYF
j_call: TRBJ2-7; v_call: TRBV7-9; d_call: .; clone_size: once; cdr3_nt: TGTGCCAGCAGCCATGACGTCACCTACGAGCAGTACTTC; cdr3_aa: CASSHDVTYEQYF
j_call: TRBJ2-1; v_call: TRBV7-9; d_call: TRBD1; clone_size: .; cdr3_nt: TGTGCCAGCAGCTTAGCCAGGACAGGGGGCGCGGATGAGCAGTTCTTC; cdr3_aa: CASSLARTGGADEQFF
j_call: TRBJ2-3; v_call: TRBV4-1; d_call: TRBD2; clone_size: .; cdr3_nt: TGCGCCAGCAGCCGAGTTCCGCCGGGACTAGCGGGGGGGATGGCAGATACGCAGTATTTT; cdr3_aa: CASSRVPPGLAGGMADTQYF
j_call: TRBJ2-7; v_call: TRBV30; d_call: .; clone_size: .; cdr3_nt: TGTGCCTGGAGCGTTCGTGGCTACGAGCAGTACTTC; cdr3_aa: CAWSVRGYEQYF
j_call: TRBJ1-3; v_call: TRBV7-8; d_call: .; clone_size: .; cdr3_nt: TGTGCCAGCAGCCCTAGACCGCGGCTTTCGTCTGGAAACACCATATATTTT; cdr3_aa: CASSPRPRLSSGNTIYF
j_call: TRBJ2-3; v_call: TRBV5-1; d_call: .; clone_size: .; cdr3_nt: TGCGCCAGCAGCTTGGTGCAGCGAAGAAGCACAGATACGCAGTATTTT; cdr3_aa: CASSLVQRRSTDTQYF
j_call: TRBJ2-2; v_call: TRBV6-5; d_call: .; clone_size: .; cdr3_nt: TGTGCCAGCAGTTACTCTAGGACGGGTGTGGAGGAGCTGTTTTTT; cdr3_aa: CASSYSRTGVEELFF